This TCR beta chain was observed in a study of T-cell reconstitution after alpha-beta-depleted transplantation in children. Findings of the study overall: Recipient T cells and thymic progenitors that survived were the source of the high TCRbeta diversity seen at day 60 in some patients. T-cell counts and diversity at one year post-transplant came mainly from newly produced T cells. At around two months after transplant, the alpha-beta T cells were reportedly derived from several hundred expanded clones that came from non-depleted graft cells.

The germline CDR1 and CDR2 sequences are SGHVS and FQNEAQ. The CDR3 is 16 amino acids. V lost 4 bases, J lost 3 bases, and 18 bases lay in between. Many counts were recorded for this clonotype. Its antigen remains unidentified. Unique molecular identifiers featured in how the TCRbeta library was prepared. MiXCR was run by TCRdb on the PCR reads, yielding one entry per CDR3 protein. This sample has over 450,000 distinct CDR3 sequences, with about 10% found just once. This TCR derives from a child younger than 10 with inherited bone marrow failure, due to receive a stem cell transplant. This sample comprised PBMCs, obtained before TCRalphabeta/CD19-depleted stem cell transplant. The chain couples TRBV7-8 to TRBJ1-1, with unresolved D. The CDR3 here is CASSSGPASLHTEAFF. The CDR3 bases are TGTGCCAGCAGCTCAGGTCCAGCCTCTCTCCACACTGAAGCTTTCTTT.